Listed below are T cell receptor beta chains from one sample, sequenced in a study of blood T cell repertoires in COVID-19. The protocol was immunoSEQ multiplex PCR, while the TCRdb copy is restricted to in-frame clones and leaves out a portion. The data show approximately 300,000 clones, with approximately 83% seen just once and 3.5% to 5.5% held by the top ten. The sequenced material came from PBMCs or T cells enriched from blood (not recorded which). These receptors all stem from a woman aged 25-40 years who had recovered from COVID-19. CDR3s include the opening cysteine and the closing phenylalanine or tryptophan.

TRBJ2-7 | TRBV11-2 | CASSLMPLYEQYF
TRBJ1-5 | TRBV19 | CASRSRQDQPQHF
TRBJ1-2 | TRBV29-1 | CSVEPTYYLNYGYTF
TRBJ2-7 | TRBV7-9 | CASSLAGLEQYF
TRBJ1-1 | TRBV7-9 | CASSLPITGQGMRVTEAFF
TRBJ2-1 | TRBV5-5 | CASSIQGGEQFF
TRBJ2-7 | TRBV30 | CARGEGEQYF
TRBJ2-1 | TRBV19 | CASSIVDSTYNEQFF
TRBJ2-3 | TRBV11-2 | CASSPGTSGNTQYF
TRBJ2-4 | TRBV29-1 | CSVDDRGDIQYF
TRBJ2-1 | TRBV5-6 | CASSFADRPYNEQFF
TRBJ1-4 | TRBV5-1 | CASSLDMGAREKLFF